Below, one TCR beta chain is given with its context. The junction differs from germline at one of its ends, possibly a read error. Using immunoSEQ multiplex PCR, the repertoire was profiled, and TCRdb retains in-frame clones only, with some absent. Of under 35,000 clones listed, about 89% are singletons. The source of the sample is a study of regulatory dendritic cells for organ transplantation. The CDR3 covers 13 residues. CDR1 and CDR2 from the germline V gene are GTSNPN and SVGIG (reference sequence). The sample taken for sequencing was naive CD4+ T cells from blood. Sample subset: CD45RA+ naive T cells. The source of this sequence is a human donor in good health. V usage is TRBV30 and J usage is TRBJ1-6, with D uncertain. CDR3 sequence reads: CAWGVPYNSPLHF. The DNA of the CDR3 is TGTGCCTGGGGTGTGCCCTATAATTCACCCCTCCACTTT.